Shown below are 28 T cell receptor beta chains from a single sample sequenced in a study of neurological immune-mediated disorders. Described time point: longitudinal time-point 3. MiXCR was run by TCRdb on the 5' RACE reads, yielding one entry per CDR3 protein. The data hold 84,000 or so distinct CDR3 sequences, with roughly 4.5% observed a single time. Sequenced input: PBMCs. These receptor sequences come from a woman aged 55 to 70 with multiple sclerosis.

This clonotype was detected many times. The V and J genes are TRBV5-1 and TRBJ1-4; 7 bases fit TRBD1. The CDR3 covers 18 residues. Germline V CDR1 and CDR2: SGHRS, YFSETQ. V dropped 2 bases and J dropped 2; count of bases not matched to a gene: 12. The CDR3 spells CASSFSGHGQATNEKLFF. In DNA form, the CDR3 reads TGCGCCAGCAGCTTCTCGGGCCACGGACAGGCGACTAATGAAAAACTGTTTTTT.

This clonotype was counted ten times or more. This chain joins TRBV5-1 and TRBJ2-5, with D unclear. The germline V and J ends were trimmed by 1 base and 3 bases, with 10 bases remaining between them. The germline gives CDR1 SGHRS, CDR2 YFSETQ. The CDR3 runs to 14 residues. The CDR3 DNA follows: TGCGCCAGCAGCTTGTCTGTGGGGAAAGAGACCCAGTACTTC. Protein sequence: CASSLSVGKETQYF.

This clonotype was counted ten times or more. V usage is TRBV29-1 and J usage is TRBJ2-7, with D perhaps given as TRBD1 or TRBD2 (5 bases each). V was clipped by 6 bases and J by 6 bases, with 18 bases between them. The germline gives CDR1 SQVTM, CDR2 ANQGSEA. The CDR3 totals 13 residues. The CDR3 spells CSVAGTSLVEQYF. The CDR3 DNA is TGCAGCGTAGCCGGGACCTCCTTAGTCGAGCAGTACTTC.

This clonotype was seen repeatedly, ten times or more. The genes are TRBV7-8 and TRBJ2-2; D is uncertain. CDR3 size: 15 residues. CDR1 is SGHVS and CDR2 is FQNEAQ in the germline V gene. Trimming stripped 0 bases from V and 4 bases from J, with 9 bases between. The DNA of the CDR3 is TGTGCCAGCAGCTTAGCCTTAGGGCTCACCGGGGAGCTGTTTTTT. Protein: CASSLALGLTGELFF.

This clonotype was detected ten times or more. The chain recombines TRBV29-1 with TRBJ2-1; 9 bases align to TRBD1. Germline V gives CDR1 SQVTM, CDR2 ANQGSEA. CDR3 length: 15 amino acids. J gave up 11 bases and V 8 bases, and 19 bases lay outside the gene matches. The CDR3 reads CSFSEGGQGMVQQFF. CDR3 nucleotides: TGCAGCTTCTCTGAAGGGGGACAGGGAATGGTTCAGCAGTTCTTC.

This clonotype was recorded at least ten times. The chain has TRBV11-2 and TRBJ2-7; 14 bases align to TRBD2. V was pared by 4 bases and J by 2 bases, with 4 bases of the junction left unmatched. Germline values: CDR1 SGHAT, CDR2 FQNNGV. This CDR3 has 16 amino acids. CDR3 nucleotide sequence: TGTGCCAGCAGCTCAGGACTAGCGGGGGGCACCTACGAGCAGTACTTC. This translates into CASSSGLAGGTYEQYF.

The table lists this clonotype with many counts. The rearrangement uses TRBV12-3 or TRBV12-4 and TRBJ2-2; D is possibly TRBD1 (5 bases). V lost 4 bases and J lost 4, with 10 bases in between. There are 14 residues in the CDR3. CDR3 protein: CASSSGRATGELFF. As DNA, the CDR3 is TGTGCCAGCAGTTCTGGCAGGGCCACCGGGGAGCTGTTTTTT.

This clonotype came up many times. The chain recombines TRBV3-1 with TRBJ2-7, with 7 bases lining up with TRBD1. Trimming took 2 bases from V and 2 from J; bases not matched to a gene: 9. CDR1 is LGHDT, CDR2 YNNKEL, per germline (reference sequence). The CDR3 spans 16 residues. The CDR3 loop reads CASSQRFWDSTYEQYF. In DNA form, the CDR3 reads TGTGCCAGCAGCCAAAGATTTTGGGACAGCACCTACGAGCAGTACTTC.

This clonotype was detected ten times or more. This chain connects TRBV5-1 to TRBJ1-3; 9 bases map to TRBD1. With 1 base clipped from V and 0 bases from J, the junction kept 14 bases outside the gene matches. Germline loops: CDR1 SGHRS, CDR2 YFSETQ. CDR3 length: 20 amino acids. CDR3 DNA sequence: TGCGCCAGCAGCTTGACTCGTCGGACAGGGGCTTTCCTCTCTGGAAACACCATATATTTT. This codes for CASSLTRRTGAFLSGNTIYF.

The J gene is TRBJ2-2, the V gene TRBV6-6; TRBD2 matches at 9 bases. V lost 8 bases to trimming and J lost 5 bases; unmatched junction nucleotides: 9. Germline V gene lookup returns CDR1 MNHNY and CDR2 SVGAGI (reference sequence). The CDR3 sequence is 15 residues long. The CDR3 DNA follows: TGTGCCAGCCCAGCGGGGGGATGGGGTACCGGGGAGCTGTTTTTT. It codes for CASPAGGWGTGELFF.

The sample holds many counts of this clonotype. CDR3 amino acids: CSARDSSGADEQYF. The CDR3, as DNA: TGCAGTGCTAGAGATTCTAGCGGGGCAGACGAGCAGTACTTC. This chain connects TRBV20-1 to TRBJ2-7; 9 nucleotides line up with TRBD2. This CDR3 contains 14 residues. V lost 0 bases to trimming and J lost 5 bases; unmatched junction nucleotides: 5. Germline loops: CDR1 DFQATT, CDR2 SNEGSKA (reference sequence).

In this sample, this clonotype turned up many times. The chain employs TRBV2 and TRBJ1-3; 8 bases agree with TRBD1. Germline CDR1 is SNHLY and CDR2 is FYNNEI. J was trimmed by 0 bases and V by 6 bases; bases with no gene match: 4. This CDR3 spans 15 amino acids. The CDR3: CASRKDRGSGNTIYF. The DNA for the CDR3 is TGTGCCAGCAGGAAAGACAGGGGCTCTGGAAACACCATATATTTT.

In its sample, this clonotype was seen many times. V and J are TRBV10-3 and TRBJ2-7; TRBD1 aligns across 7 bases. J lost 1 base, V lost 8 bases, and 2 bases had no gene match. Germline V gene data show CDR1 as ENHRY and CDR2 as SYGVKD. The CDR3 has 12 amino acids. The CDR3 reads CAIGTASYEQYF. Written as DNA, the CDR3 is TGTGCCATCGGGACAGCGTCCTACGAGCAGTACTTC.

This clonotype came up many times. The rearrangement links TRBV6-5 to TRBJ1-5; D not certain. In germline, CDR1 is MNHEY, CDR2 SVGAGI. Trimming took off 6 bases at V and 1 base at J, with 16 bases between the two ends. This CDR3 is built from 16 residues. The CDR3 region has the DNA TGTGCCAGCAGAAGAAACCCGGGTGGGAGCAATCAGCCCCAGCATTTT. This translates into CASRRNPGGSNQPQHF.

This clonotype has a count of ten or more. The chain is built from TRBV7-9 and TRBJ1-4; possible D gene TRBD1, 5 bases. The V end lost 5 bases, the J end lost 5 bases, and 12 bases lay between the germline ends. CDR1 SEHNR and CDR2 FQNEAQ come from the germline V gene (reference sequence). The length of the CDR3 is 14 residues. As DNA, the CDR3 is TGTGCCAGCAGCCCAAACCGGGGCAATGAAAAACTGTTTTTT. Residues: CASSPNRGNEKLFF.

This clonotype was detected many times. The V and J genes are TRBV28 and TRBJ1-5; D is unresolved. The CDR3 length is 14 residues. The V gene lost 3 bases and the J gene lost 5 bases, with 11 bases spanning the gap. CDR1 and CDR2 from the germline V gene are MDHEN and SYDVKM. CDR3 loop: CASSFVAVHQPQHF. The CDR3 bases are TGTGCCAGCAGTTTCGTGGCAGTTCATCAGCCCCAGCATTTT.

The V gene is TRBV19, the J gene TRBJ2-1; 12 bases fit TRBD1. The germline V gene has CDR1 LNHDA and CDR2 SQIVND (reference sequence). J was trimmed by 9 bases and V by 5 bases; bases with no gene match: 8. The CDR3 extends over 15 amino acids. CDR3 bases: TGTGCCAGTAGTGTAACGGGACAGGGGGCTGGTGAGCAGTTCTTC. The encoded protein is CASSVTGQGAGEQFF.

This clonotype appeared many times. This chain connects TRBV4-1 to TRBJ1-5; D possibly corresponds to TRBD1 (6 bases). Per the germline V gene, CDR1 is MGHRA and CDR2 is YSYEKL. This CDR3 region has 16 residues. The V gene lost 2 bases and the J gene lost 3 bases, with 14 bases spanning the gap. In nucleotides, the CDR3 is TGCGCCAGCAGCCAAAGGACAGATCGGGTCAATCAGCCCCAGCATTTT. Its protein product is CASSQRTDRVNQPQHF.

CDR3 loop: CASSLVGGAYNEQFF. The CDR3 DNA reads TGTGCCAGCAGCTTAGTCGGGGGCGCCTACAATGAGCAGTTCTTC. This chain connects TRBV7-6 to TRBJ2-1; possibly TRBD1 or TRBD2 for D (6 bases each). Germline CDR1 is SGHVS and CDR2 is FNYEAQ. V was trimmed by 1 base and J by 2 bases, leaving 9 bases between them. The CDR3 loop spans 15 amino acids.

This clonotype was seen many times. The V and J genes are TRBV5-1 and TRBJ1-1; the D gene is possibly TRBD1 (6 bases). CDR1 SGHRS and CDR2 YFSETQ come from the germline V gene. V shed 3 bases and J shed 3 bases, with 15 bases lying between them. This CDR3 comprises 15 residues. CDR3 nucleotides: TGCGCCAGCAGCTACCCAGCGGGGGCCTACACTGAAGCTTTCTTT. This codes for CASSYPAGAYTEAFF.

This clonotype is deemed medium-sized (0.01 to 0.1%). CDR3 loop: CASSLAPGPGQETQYF. In DNA form, the CDR3 reads TGTGCCAGCAGCTTAGCGCCTGGACCAGGCCAAGAGACCCAGTACTTC. This rearrangement joins TRBV7-2 to TRBJ2-5; no clear D. Germline V CDR1 and CDR2: SGHTA, FQGNSA. With 0 bases removed from V and 1 base from J, the gap between germline ends came to 12 bases. CDR3 length equals 16 residues.

Ten or more counts support this clonotype. The V call is TRBV14, the J call TRBJ1-2; D remains ambiguous. Germline V lookup: CDR1 SGHDN, CDR2 FVKESK. The CDR3 totals 13 residues. V was pared by 0 bases and J by 4 bases, with 6 bases between. The CDR3 here is CASSQDYSYGYTF. The DNA for the CDR3 is TGTGCCAGCAGCCAAGACTACTCCTATGGCTACACCTTC. Variable domain in full (rest from reference TRBV14 and TRBJ1-2): EAGVTQFPSHSVIEKGQTVTLRCDPISGHDNLYWYRRVMGKEIKFLLHFVKESKQDESGMPNNRFLAERTGGTYSTLKVQPAELEDSGVYFCASSQDYSYGYTFGSGTRLTVV.

This clonotype was seen repeatedly, ten times or more. The V gene is TRBV4-2, the J gene TRBJ1-5; maybe TRBD1 (5 bases). The CDR3 is made up of 14 amino acids. V dropped 4 bases and J dropped 7 bases, with 14 bases sitting between them. Germline V gene lookup returns CDR1 LGHNA and CDR2 YNFKEQ. The CDR3 region is CASSPGTENQPQHF. Written as DNA, the CDR3 is TGTGCCAGCAGCCCAGGGACGGAAAACCAGCCCCAGCATTTT.

This clonotype has ten or more counts. The chain employs TRBV27 and TRBJ2-3; 7 nucleotides match TRBD1. CDR1 is MNHEY, CDR2 SMNVEV, per germline (reference sequence). The CDR3 loop spans 16 amino acids. V shed 7 bases, J shed 2 bases, and the junction held 12 bases outside the gene matches. CDR3 nucleotides: TGTGCCAGCACCTCAGGGGGTAGCTGGGACACAGATACGCAGTATTTT. Encoded protein: CASTSGGSWDTDTQYF.

This clonotype was found many times. V gene TRBV5-1 combines with J gene TRBJ2-2; 10 bases map to TRBD2. V shed 0 bases and J 2 bases; nucleotides not matched to a gene: 4. The CDR3 contains 17 residues. The germline gives CDR1 SGHRS, CDR2 YFSETQ. The CDR3 nucleotides read TGCGCCAGCAGCTTGGGACTAGCGGGTAGAAACACCGGGGAGCTGTTTTTT. Translation: CASSLGLAGRNTGELFF.

This clonotype occurred many times. This chain links TRBV10-1 with TRBJ2-7, with 7 bases matching TRBD1. The CDR3 is made up of 15 amino acids. With V trimmed by 0 bases and J by 7 bases, 9 bases remained unmatched. CDR1 is WNHNN, CDR2 SYGVQD, per germline (reference sequence). CDR3 sequence (DNA): TGCGCCAGCAGTGAGTCTCGAGGGGGCGCTGGGGAGCAGTACTTC. Translated, it gives CASSESRGGAGEQYF.

This clonotype was seen at least ten times. The chain is built from TRBV5-1 and TRBJ2-1, with a possible D match to TRBD1 (5 bases). Germline lookup yields CDR1 SGHRS and CDR2 YFSETQ. The ends were cut back, 4 bases at V and 0 bases at J, with 11 bases in the middle. This CDR3 is 15 amino acids long. CDR3 sequence reads: CASSADSNSYNEQFF. The CDR3 nucleotides read TGCGCCAGCAGCGCCGACAGTAACTCCTACAATGAGCAGTTCTTC.

This clonotype was counted ten times or more. The J gene is TRBJ2-7, the V gene TRBV11-2, with D hard to call. The germline gives CDR1 SGHAT, CDR2 FQNNGV. This CDR3 has 14 residues. V lost 5 bases and J lost 7, with 18 bases in between. In DNA, the CDR3 is TGTGCCAGCAGCCAACTCAGAGAGCGCTTTGAGCAGTACTTC. Protein sequence: CASSQLRERFEQYF.